This TCR beta chain came from a study of human T cells and chemical hapten exposure. Overall study results and limits: DPC sensitization produced no change in TCRs with frequency above 1 in 1000.

Note on this clonotype: Its antigen is not identified.

Time point in this sample: patch test 2, 6 weeks after DPC sensitization. Noted treatment: therapeutic diphenylcyclopropenone sensitization with weekly scalp DPC. V lost 6 bases to trimming and J lost 8 bases; unmatched junction nucleotides: 10. Germline lookup yields CDR1 DFQATT and CDR2 SNEGSKA (reference sequence). This CDR3 is 14 amino acids long. TCRdb used MiXCR to reprocess the RACE reads, holding one entry per CDR3 protein. Of approximately 84,000 distinct CDR3 sequences listed, around 10% are singletons. V gene TRBV20-1 combines with J gene TRBJ1-6; TRBD1 aligns across 7 bases. This TCR derives from a man younger than 35 with alopecia areata. Some clones in this sample may be carry-over from other donors' samples. Here the sequenced sample was whole blood, taken in connection with sensitization to the hapten diphenylcyclopropenone (DPC). CDR3 sequence: CSAQTGPGDSPLHF. Written as DNA, the CDR3 is TGCAGTGCCCAGACAGGGCCCGGGGATTCACCCCTCCACTTT.